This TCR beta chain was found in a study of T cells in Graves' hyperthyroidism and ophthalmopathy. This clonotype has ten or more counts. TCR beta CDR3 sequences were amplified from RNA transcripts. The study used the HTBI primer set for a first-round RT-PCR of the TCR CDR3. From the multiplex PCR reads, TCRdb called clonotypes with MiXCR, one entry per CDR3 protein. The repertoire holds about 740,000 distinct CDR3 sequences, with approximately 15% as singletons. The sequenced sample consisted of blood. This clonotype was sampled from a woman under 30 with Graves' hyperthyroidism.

The CDR3 coding sequence is TGTGCCAGCAGCTTGCTCGCCGGGACTAGCAACACCGGGGAGCTGTTTTTT. Protein sequence: CASSLLAGTSNTGELFF. This chain uses TRBV7-3 with TRBJ2-2; TRBD2 matches at 9 bases. Germline V gene sequence: CDR1 SGHTA, CDR2 FQGTGA. Unmatched junction bases numbered 7, after V lost 3 bases and J lost 2 bases. The CDR3 runs 17 residues.